This TCR beta chain was recovered during a study of CD4 T cells in relation to SARS-CoV-2 and coronaviruses (dated by TCRdb to the early 2020s). With respect to the entire study: In the ViraFEST assay, PBMCs were cultured with antigen for roughly ten days, after which TCR beta CDR3s were sequenced to identify antigen-specific clonal expansions. Of the approximately 12 convalescent patients, 8 were male and 4 were female, and two of the subjects were Hispanic. Across all 12 patients in the convalescent cohort, the median age was about 35 years, with a range of 21 to 72 years. The study assessed, at the TCR clonotype level, memory CD4+ T cell crossreactivity between SARS-CoV-2 and common cold coronavirus spike proteins. The Adaptive Biotechnologies TCR-sequencing kit was used to sequence samples from a few pre-COVID donors and the naive versus memory experiments, whereas other data were Illumina-based. HLA restriction was mapped for shared crossreactive spike epitopes using patient-derived lymphoblastoid cell lines. A different, Illumina-based TCR-beta assay was used to sequence expansion assays from other donors in the study. Study-wide conclusions, independent of this receptor: Small numbers of patients and of tested TCRs were a limitation of the study. Because no donor provided both pre-pandemic and post-infection samples, tracing the source of pre-existing responses was limited. In about 60% of donors, memory CD4+ clonotypes turned up that crossrecognized SARS-CoV-2 and at least one common cold coronavirus spike. Crossreactivity analysis was centred on spike protein, so crossreactivity against other viral proteins was not assessed. Naive versus memory sequencing indicated the assay detects memory recall responses rather than primary responses primed during culture. Crossreactive clones showed significantly weaker SARS-CoV-2-driven expansion than monoreactive clones, consistent with antigenic imprinting.

Naive and memory CD4+ T cells were separated from cryopreserved PBMCs by CD4 enrichment followed by EasySep naive CD4+ T cell enrichment. Sorted naive or memory CD4+ T cells (around 9.4 x 10^4) were grown at a 1:1 ratio with T cell-depleted PBMCs and CEF peptides for nine to eleven days. In general, every peptide culture condition was set up in three replicate wells. PBMCs were isolated from leukapheresis product or whole blood by Ficoll-Paque PLUS gradient centrifugation. PBMCs were either cryopreserved at -140°C or used fresh in the expansion assay. The QIAamp Micro DNA Kit was used to extract genomic DNA from the CD4+ T cells. CDR1 and CDR2 are read off the germline V gene (reference sequence) as SEHNR and FQNEAQ. From cysteine to phenylalanine, the CDR3 is 12 amino acids long. The only DNA kept is the CDR3, 36 bases in frame from the first base. At the junction V is shortened by 2 bases and J by 6 bases, with 7 bases in between.

A remark on this clone: Its antigen target is currently unknown. No base qualities exist here, and no much larger clone lies one base off it.

CEF-cultured naive and memory CD4+ T cell DNA received survey-level immunoSEQ TCR-beta sequencing. From the authors' description of their analysis: During preprocessing, nonproductive sequences were removed, along with CDR3s that did not begin with C, did not end with F or W, or were shorter than 7 amino acids. The MANAFEST web app identified antigen-specific clonotypes based on expansion compared with the reference and other culture wells. To be counted as positive, a clone had to show significant expansion compared with the reference culture, at an FDR below 0.05, in 2 of 3 replicate wells. A further requirement for positive clones was significant expansion compared with all other tandem wells, along with an odds ratio above 5. Cultured and uncultured naive and memory CD4+ repertoires were searched for CDR3s previously identified as spike- and CEF-reactive. CDR3 homology was measured as pairwise Levenshtein distance, computed with the stringdist R package after trimming three terminal residues from each end. This is the immuneACCESS table as TCRdb keeps it, with only in-frame sequences that have V and J called. A part of the clones is gone; compared with another copy, unresolved V genes explain less than half, and the rest is unexplained. From that table come the V and J calls and clone size; the DNA was used to work out D and trimming. The sample table contains 43,000 or so clones; only one count was recorded for 82% of them. About 1.5% of the sample is in the top ten clones.

The sequenced sample consisted of naive CD4+ T cells from PBMCs, cultured in vitro. The cell subset or site label of this sample denotes: naive CD4+ T cells isolated by negative enrichment. The V and J genes are TRBV7-9 and TRBJ1-2, with the D gene call left open. This sequence was found in an adult with COVID-19. The CDR3 region: CASSLMSNGYTF. The bases read TGTGCCAGCAGCTTAATGTCGAATGGCTACACCTTC.